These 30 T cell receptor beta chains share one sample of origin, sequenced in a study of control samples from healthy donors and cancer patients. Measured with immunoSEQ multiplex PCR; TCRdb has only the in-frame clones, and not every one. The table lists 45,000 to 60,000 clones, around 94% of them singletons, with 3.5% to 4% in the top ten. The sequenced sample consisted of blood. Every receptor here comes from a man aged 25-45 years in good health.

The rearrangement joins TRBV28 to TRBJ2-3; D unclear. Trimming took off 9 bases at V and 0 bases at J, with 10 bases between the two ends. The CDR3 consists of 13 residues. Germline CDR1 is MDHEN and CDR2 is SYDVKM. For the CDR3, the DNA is TGTGCCAGTAGGCAGCCTAGCACAGATACGCAGTATTTT. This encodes CASRQPSTDTQYF.

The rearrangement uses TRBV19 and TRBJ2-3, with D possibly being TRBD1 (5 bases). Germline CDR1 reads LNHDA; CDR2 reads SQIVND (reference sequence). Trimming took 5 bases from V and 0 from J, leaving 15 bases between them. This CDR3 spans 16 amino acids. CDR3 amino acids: CASSATGFSSTDTQYF. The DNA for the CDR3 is TGTGCCAGTAGTGCCACAGGATTTTCTAGCACAGATACGCAGTATTTT.

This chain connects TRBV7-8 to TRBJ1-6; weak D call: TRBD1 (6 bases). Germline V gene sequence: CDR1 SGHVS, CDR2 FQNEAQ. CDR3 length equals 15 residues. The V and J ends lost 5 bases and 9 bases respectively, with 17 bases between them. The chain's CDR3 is CASSVRTEPSSPLHF. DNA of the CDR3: TGTGCCAGCAGCGTCCGGACAGAACCTTCTTCACCCCTCCACTTT.

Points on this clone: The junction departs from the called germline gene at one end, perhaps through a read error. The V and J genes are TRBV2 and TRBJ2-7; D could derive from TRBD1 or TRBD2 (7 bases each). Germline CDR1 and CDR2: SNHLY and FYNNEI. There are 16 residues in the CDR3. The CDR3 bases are TGCGCCACCACCGAGGGGGGGAGGGGGACAGCCTACGAGCAGTACTTC. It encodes CATTEGGRGTAYEQYF.

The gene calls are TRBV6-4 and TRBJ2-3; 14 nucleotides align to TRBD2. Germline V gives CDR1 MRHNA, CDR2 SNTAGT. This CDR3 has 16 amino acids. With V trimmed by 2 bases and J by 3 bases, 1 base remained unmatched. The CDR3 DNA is TGTGCCAGCAGTGACCGGACTAGCGGGGGGACAGATACGCAGTATTTT. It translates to CASSDRTSGGTDTQYF.

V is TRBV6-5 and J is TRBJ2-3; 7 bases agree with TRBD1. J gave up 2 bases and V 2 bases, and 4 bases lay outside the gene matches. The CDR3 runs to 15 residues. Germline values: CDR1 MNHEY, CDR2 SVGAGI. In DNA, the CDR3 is TGTGCCAGCAGTTACGGCAGGGGGAACACAGATACGCAGTATTTT. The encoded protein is CASSYGRGNTDTQYF.

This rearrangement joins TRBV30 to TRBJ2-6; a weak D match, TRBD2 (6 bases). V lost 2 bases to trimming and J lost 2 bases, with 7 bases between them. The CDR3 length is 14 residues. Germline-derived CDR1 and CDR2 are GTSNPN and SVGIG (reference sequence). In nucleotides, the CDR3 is TGTGCCTGGAGTTTAGCGGCTGGGGCCAACGTCCTGACTTTC. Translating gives CAWSLAAGANVLTF.

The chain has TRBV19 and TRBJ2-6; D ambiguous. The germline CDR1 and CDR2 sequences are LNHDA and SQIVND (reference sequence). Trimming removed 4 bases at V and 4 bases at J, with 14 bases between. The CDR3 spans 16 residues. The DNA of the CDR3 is TGTGCCAGTAGTAGGATTGGGGTTGGAGGGGCCAACGTCCTGACTTTC. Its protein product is CASSRIGVGGANVLTF.

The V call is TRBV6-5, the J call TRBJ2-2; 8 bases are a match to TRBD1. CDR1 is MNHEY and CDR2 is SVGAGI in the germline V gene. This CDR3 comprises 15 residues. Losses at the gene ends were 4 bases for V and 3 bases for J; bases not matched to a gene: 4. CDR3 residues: CASSSTGADTGELFF. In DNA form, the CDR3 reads TGTGCCAGCAGTTCGACAGGGGCTGACACCGGGGAGCTGTTTTTT.

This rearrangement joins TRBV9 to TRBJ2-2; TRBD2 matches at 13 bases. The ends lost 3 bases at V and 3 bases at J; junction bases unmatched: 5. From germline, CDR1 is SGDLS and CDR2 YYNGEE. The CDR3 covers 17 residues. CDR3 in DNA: TGTGCCAGCAGCGAGACAGGGACTAGCGGGGACACCGGGGAGCTGTTTTTT. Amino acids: CASSETGTSGDTGELFF.

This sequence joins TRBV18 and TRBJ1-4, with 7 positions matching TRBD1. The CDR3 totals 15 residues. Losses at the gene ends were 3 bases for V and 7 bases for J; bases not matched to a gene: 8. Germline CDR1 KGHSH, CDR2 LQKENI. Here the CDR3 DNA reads TGTGCCAGCTCACCCGGACAGGCCGGCGGTGAAAAACTGTTTTTT. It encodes CASSPGQAGGEKLFF.

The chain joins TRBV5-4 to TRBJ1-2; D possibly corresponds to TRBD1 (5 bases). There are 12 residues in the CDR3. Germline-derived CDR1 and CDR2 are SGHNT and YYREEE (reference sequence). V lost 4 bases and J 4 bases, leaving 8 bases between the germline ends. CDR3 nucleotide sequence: TGTGCCAGCAGCGCCCAGGGCTATGGCTACACCTTC. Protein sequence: CASSAQGYGYTF.

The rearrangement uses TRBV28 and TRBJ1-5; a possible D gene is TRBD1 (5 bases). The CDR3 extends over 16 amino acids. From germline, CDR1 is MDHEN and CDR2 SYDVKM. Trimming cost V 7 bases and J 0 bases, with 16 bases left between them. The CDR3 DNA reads TGTGCCAGCACTACGGGAGGGGCGGTTAGCAATCAGCCCCAGCATTTT. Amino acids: CASTTGGAVSNQPQHF.

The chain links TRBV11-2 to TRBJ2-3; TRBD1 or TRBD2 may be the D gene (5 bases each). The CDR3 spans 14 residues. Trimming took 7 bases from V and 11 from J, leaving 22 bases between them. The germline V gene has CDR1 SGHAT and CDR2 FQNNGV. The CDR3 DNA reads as TGTGCCAGCACCCCTGGGGGACCCCTAACTGGGCAGTATTTT. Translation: CASTPGGPLTGQYF.

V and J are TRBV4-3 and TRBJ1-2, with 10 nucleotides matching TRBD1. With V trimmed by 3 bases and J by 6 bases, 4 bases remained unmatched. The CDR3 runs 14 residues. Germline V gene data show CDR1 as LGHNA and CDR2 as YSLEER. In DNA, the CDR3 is TGCGCCAGCAGCCAGACCGGGACAGGGGATGGCTACACCTTC. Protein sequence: CASSQTGTGDGYTF.

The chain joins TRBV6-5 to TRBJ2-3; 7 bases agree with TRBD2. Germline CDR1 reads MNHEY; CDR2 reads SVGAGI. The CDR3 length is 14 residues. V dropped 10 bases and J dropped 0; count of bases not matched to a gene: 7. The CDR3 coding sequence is TGTGCCACCTCGGGACTAACTAGCACAGATACGCAGTATTTT. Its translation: CATSGLTSTDTQYF.

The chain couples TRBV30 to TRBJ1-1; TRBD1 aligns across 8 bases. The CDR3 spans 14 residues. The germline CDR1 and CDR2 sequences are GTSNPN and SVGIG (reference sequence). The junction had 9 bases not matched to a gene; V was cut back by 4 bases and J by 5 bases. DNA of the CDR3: TGTGCCTGGAACAGGGGGGAAGTTCGGACTGAAGCTTTCTTT. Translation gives CAWNRGEVRTEAFF.

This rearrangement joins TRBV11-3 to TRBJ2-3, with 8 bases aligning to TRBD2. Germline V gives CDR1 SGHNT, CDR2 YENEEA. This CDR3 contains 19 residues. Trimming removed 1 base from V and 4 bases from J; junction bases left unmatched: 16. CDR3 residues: CASSLGGSKSGSGADTQYF. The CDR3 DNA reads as TGTGCCAGCAGCTTAGGAGGAAGTAAAAGCGGGAGCGGCGCAGATACGCAGTATTTT.

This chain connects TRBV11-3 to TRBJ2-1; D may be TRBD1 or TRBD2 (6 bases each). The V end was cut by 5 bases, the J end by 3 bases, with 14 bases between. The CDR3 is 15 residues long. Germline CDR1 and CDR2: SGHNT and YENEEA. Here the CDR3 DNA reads TGTGCCAGCAGCCCTAATGGAGGGGGCTACAATGAGCAGTTCTTC. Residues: CASSPNGGGYNEQFF. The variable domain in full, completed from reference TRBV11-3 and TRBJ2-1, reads EAGVVQSPRYKIIEKKQPVAFWCNPISGHNTLYWYLQNLGQGPELLIRYENEEAVDDSQLPKDRFSAERLKGVDSTLKIQPAELGDSAVYLCASSPNGGGYNEQFFGPGTRLTVL.

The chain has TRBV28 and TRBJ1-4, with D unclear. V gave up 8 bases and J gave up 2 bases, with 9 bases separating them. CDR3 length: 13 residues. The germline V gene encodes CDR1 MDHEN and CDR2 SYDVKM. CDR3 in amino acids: CASRAVTNEKLFF. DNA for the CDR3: TGTGCCAGCCGGGCAGTTACTAATGAAAAACTGTTTTTT.

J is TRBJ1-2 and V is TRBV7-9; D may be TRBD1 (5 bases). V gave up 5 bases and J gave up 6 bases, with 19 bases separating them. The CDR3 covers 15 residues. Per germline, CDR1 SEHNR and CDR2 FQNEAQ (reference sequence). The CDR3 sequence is CASSPRGTASDGYTF. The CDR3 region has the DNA TGTGCCAGCAGCCCTAGGGGTACCGCGTCCGATGGCTACACCTTC.

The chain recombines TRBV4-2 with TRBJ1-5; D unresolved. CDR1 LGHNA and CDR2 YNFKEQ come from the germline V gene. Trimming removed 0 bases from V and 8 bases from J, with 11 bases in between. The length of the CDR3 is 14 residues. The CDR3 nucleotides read TGTGCCAGCAGCCAAGATCGAGGTAGCGAGCCCCAGCATTTT. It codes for CASSQDRGSEPQHF.

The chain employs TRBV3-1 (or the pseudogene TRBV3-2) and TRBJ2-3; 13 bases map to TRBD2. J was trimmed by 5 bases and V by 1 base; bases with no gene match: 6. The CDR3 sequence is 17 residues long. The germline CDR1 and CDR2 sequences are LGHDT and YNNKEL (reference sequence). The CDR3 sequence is CASSQGAGTSGKDTQYF. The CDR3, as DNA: TGTGCCAGCAGCCAAGGGGCCGGGACTAGCGGGAAAGATACGCAGTATTTT.

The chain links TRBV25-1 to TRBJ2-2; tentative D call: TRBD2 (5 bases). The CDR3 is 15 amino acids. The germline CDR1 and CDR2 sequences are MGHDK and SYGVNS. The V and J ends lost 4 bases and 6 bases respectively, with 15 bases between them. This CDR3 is CASSARVTRSGELFF. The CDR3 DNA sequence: TGTGCCAGCAGTGCAAGGGTAACTAGGTCCGGGGAGCTGTTTTTT.

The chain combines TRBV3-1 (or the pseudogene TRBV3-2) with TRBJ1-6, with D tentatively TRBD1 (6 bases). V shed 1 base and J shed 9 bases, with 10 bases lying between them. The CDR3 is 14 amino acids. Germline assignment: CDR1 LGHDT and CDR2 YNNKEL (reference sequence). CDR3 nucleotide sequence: TGTGCCAGCAGCCAAGGACAGGCGATTTCACCCCTCCACTTT. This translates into CASSQGQAISPLHF.

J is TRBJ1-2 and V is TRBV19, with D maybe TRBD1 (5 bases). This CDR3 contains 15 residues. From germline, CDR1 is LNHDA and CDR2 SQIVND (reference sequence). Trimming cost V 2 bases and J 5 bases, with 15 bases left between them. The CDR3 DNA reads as TGTGCCAGTAGTATAACGGCGACAGCGGCTTATGGCTACACCTTC. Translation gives CASSITATAAYGYTF.

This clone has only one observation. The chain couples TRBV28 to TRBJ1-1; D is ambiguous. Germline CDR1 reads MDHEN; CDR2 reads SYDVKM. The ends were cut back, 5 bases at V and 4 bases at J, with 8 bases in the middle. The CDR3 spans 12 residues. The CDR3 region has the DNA TGTGCCAGCAGTCCCTGGGGCACTGAAGCTTTCTTT. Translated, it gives CASSPWGTEAFF. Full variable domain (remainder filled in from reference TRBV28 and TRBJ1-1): DVKVTQSSRYLVKRTGEKVFLECVQDMDHENMFWYRQDPGLGLRLIYFSYDVKMKEKGDIPEGYSVSREKKERFSLILESASTNQTSMYLCASSPWGTEAFFGQGTRLTVV.

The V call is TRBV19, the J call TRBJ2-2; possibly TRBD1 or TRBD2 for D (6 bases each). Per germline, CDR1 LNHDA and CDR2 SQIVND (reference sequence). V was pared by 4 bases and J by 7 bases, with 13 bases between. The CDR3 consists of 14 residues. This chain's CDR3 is CASSKAGEVGELFF. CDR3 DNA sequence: TGTGCCAGTAGTAAGGCAGGGGAGGTCGGGGAGCTGTTTTTT.

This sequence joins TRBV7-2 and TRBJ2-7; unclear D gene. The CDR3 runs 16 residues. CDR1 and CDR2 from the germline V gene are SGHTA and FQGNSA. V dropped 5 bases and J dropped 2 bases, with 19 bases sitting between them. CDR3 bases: TGTGCCAGCAGCCTACTACGAGGCCGCCGTCCCTACGAGCAGTACTTC. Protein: CASSLLRGRRPYEQYF.

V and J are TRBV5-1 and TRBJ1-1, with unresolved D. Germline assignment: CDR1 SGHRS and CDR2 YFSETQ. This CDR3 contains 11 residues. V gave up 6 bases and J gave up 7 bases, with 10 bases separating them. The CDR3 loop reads CASNDHGEAFF. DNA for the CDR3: TGCGCCAGCAACGACCACGGTGAAGCTTTCTTT.